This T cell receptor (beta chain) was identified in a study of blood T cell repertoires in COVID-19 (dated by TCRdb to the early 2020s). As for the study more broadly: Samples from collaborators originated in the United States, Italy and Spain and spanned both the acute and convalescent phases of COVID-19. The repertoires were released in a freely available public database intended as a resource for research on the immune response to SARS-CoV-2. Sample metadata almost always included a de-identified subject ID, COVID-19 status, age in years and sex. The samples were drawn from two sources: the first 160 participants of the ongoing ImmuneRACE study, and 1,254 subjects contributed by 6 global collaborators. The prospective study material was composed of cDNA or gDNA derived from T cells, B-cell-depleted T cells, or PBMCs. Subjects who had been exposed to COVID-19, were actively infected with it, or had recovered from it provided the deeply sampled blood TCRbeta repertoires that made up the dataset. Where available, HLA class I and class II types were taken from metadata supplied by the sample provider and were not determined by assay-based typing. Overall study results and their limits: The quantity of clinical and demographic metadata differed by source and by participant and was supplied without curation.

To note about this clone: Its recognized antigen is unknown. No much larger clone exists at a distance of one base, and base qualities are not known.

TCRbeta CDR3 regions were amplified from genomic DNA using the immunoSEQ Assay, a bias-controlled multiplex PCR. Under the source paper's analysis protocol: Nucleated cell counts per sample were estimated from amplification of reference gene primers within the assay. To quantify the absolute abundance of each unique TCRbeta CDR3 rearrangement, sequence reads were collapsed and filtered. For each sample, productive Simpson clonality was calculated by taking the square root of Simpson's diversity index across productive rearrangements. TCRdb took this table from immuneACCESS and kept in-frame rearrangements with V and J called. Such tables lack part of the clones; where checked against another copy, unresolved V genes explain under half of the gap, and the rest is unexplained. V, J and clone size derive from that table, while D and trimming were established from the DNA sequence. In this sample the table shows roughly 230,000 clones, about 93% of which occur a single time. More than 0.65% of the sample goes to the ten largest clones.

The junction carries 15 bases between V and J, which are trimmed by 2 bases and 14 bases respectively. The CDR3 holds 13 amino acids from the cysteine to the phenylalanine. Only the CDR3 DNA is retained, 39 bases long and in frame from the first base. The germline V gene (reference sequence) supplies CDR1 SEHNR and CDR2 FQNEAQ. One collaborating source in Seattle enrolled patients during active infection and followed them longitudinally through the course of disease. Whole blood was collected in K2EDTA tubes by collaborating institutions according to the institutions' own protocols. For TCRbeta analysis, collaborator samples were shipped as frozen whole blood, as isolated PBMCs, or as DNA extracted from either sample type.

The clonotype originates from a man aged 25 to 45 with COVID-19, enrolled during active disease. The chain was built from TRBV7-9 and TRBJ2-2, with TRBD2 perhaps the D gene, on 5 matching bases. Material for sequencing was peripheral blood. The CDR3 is CASSLLRGPDLFF. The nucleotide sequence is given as TGTGCCAGCAGCTTACTTCGCGGGCCCGACCTGTTTTTT.